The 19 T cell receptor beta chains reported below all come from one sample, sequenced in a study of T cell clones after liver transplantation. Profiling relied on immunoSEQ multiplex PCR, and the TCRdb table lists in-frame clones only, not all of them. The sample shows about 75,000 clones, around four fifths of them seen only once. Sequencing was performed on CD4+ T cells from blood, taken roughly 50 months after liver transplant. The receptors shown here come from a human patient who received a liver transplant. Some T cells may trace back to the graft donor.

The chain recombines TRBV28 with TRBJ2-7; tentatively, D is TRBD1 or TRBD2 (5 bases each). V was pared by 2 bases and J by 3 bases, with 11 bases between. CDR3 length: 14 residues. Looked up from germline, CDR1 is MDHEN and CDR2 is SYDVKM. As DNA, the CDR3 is TGTGCCAGCAGTTTAGGGGGACCGCGCTACGAGCAGTACTTC. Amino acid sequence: CASSLGGPRYEQYF.

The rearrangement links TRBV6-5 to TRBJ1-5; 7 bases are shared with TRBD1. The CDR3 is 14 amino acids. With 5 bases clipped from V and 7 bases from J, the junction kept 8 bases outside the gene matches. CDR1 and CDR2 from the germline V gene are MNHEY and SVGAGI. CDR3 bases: TGTGCCAGCAGTAAATACAGGGGTAACCAGCCCCAGCATTTT. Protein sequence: CASSKYRGNQPQHF.

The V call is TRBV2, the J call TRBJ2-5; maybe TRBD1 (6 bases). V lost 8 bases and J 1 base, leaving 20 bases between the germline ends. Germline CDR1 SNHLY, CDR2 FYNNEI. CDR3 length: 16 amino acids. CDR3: CASPGMGAEGQETQYF. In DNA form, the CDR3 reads TGTGCCAGCCCGGGGATGGGGGCAGAGGGCCAAGAGACCCAGTACTTC.

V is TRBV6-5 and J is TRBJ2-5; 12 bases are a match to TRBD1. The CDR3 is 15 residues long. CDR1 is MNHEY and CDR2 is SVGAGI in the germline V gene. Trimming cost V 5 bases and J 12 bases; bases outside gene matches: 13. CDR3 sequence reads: CASSPLGTGGLKEYF. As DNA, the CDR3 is TGTGCCAGCAGTCCCCTCGGGACAGGGGGCCTCAAGGAGTACTTC.

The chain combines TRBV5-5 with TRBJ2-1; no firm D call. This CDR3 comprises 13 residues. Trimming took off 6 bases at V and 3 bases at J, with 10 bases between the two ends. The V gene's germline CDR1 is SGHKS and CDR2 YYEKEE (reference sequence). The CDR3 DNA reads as TGTGCCAGCAACATCCCATTCTACAATGAGCAGTTCTTC. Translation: CASNIPFYNEQFF.

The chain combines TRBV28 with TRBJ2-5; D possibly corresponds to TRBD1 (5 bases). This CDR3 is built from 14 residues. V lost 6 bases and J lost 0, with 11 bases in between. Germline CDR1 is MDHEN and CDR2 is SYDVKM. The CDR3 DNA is TGTGCCAGCAGACGACAGCAGTACCAAGAGACCCAGTACTTC. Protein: CASRRQQYQETQYF.

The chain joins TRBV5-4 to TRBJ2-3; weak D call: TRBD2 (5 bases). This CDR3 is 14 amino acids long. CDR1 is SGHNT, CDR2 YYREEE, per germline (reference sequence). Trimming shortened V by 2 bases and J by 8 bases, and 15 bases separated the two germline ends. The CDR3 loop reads CASSLQGSTGTQYF. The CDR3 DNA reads TGTGCCAGCAGCTTACAAGGGAGCACTGGTACGCAGTATTTT.

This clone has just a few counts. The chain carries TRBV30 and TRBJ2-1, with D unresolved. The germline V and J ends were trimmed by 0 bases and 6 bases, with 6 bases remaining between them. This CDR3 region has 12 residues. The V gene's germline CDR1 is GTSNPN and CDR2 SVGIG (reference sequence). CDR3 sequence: CAWSVLGNEQFF. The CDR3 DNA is TGTGCCTGGAGTGTACTTGGCAATGAGCAGTTCTTC.

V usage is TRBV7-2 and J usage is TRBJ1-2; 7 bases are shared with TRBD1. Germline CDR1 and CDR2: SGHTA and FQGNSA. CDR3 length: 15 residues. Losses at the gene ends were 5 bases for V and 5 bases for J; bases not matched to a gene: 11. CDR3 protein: CASSPGGGSNYGYTF. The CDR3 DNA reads TGTGCCAGCAGCCCAGGGGGGGGCTCGAATTATGGCTACACCTTC.

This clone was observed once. The CDR3 nucleotides are TGTGCCACCAGCAAAGACAGGGGACCGCTGTTTTTT. This encodes CATSKDRGPLFF. The rearrangement uses TRBV15 and TRBJ2-2, with 8 bases fitting TRBD1. Germline values: CDR1 LNHNV, CDR2 YYDKDF (reference sequence). The CDR3 is made up of 12 amino acids. Unmatched junction bases numbered 5, after V lost 4 bases and J lost 13 bases.

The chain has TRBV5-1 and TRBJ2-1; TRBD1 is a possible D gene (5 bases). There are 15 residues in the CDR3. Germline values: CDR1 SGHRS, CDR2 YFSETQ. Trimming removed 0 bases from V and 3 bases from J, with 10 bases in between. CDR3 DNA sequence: TGCGCCAGCAGCTTGGCCCAAGGACACTACAATGAGCAGTTCTTC. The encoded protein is CASSLAQGHYNEQFF.

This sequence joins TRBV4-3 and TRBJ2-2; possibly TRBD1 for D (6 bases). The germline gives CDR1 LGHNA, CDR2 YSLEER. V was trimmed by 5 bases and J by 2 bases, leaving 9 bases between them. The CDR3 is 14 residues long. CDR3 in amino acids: CASSWDINTGELFF. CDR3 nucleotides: TGCGCCAGCAGCTGGGACATTAACACCGGGGAGCTGTTTTTT.

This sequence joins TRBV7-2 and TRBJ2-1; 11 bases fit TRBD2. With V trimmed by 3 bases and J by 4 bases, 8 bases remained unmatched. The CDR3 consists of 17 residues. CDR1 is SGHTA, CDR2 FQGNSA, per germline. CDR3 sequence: CASSFQTGLAEYNEQFF. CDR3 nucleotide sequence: TGTGCCAGCAGCTTTCAAACGGGACTAGCGGAATACAATGAGCAGTTCTTC.

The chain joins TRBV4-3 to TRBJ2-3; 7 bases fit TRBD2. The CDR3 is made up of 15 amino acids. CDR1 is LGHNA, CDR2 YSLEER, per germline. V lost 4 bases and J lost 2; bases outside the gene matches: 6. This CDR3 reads CASSPRGVNTDTQYF. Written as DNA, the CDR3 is TGCGCCAGCAGCCCCCGGGGGGTGAACACAGATACGCAGTATTTT.

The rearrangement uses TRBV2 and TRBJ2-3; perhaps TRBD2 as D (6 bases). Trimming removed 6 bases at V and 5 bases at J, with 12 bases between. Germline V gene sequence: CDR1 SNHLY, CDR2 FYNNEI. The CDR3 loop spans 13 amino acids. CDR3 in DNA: TGTGCCAGCAGCCGGGGGAGCGGAGATACGCAGTATTTT. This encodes CASSRGSGDTQYF.

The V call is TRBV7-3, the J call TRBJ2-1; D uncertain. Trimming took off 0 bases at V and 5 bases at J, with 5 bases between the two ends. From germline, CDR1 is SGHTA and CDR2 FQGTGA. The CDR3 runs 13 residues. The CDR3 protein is CASSLTQDNEQFF. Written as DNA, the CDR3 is TGTGCCAGCAGCTTAACGCAAGACAATGAGCAGTTCTTC.

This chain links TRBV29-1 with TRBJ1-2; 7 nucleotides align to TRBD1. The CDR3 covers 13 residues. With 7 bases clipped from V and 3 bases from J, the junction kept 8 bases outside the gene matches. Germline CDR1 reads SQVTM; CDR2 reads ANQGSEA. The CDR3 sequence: CSAFDRADYGYTF. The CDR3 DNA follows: TGCAGCGCCTTTGACAGGGCGGACTATGGCTACACCTTC.

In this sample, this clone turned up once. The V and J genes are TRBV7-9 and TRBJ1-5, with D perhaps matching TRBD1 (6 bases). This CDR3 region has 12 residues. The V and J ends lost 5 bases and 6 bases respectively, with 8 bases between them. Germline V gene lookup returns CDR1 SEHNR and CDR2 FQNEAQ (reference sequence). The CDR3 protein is CASSQGGQPQHF. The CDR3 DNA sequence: TGTGCCAGCAGCCAAGGGGGTCAGCCCCAGCATTTT.

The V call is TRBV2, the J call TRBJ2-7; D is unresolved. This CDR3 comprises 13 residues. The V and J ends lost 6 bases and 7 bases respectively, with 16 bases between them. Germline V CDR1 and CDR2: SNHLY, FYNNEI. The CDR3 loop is CASRSLGLGEQYF. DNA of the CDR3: TGTGCCAGCAGGAGCCTCGGGTTGGGGGAGCAGTACTTC.